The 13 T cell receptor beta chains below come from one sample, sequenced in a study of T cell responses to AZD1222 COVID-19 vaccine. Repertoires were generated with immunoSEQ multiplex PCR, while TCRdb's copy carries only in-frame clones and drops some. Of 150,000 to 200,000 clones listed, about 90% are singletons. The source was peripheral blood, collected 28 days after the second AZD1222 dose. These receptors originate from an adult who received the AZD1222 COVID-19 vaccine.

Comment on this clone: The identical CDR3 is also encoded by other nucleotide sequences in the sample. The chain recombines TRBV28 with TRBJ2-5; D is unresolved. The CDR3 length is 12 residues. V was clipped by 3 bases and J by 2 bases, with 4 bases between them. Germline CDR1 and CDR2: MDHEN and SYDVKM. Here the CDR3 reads CASSLRQETQYF. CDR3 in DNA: TGTGCCAGCAGTTTGAGGCAAGAGACCCAGTACTTC.

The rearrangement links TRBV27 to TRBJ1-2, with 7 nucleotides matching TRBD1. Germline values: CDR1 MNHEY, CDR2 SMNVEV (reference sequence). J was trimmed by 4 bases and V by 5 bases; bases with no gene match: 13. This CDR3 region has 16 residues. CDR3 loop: CASSLTGTASSYGYTF. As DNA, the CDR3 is TGTGCCAGCAGTCTTACCGGGACAGCAAGTTCCTATGGCTACACCTTC.

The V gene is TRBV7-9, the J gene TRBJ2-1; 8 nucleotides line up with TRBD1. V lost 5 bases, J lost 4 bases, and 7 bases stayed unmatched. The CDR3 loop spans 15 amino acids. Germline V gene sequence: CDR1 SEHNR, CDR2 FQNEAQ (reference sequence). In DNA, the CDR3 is TGTGCCAGCAGCCTGACAGGGGAAAGGTACAATGAGCAGTTCTTC. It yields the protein CASSLTGERYNEQFF.

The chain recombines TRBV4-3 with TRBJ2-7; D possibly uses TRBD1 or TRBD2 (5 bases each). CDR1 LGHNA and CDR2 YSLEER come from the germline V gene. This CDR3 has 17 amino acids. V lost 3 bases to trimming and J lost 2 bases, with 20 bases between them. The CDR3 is CASSHGAWDEIPYEQYF. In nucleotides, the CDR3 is TGCGCCAGCAGCCACGGGGCCTGGGACGAGATCCCCTACGAGCAGTACTTC.

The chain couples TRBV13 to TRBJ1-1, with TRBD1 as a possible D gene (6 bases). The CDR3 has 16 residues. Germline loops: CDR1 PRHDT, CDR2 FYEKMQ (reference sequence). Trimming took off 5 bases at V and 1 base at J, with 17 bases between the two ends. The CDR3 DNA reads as TGTGCCAGCAGCCCCTCACCCGGGACACCGAACACTGAAGCTTTCTTT. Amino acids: CASSPSPGTPNTEAFF.

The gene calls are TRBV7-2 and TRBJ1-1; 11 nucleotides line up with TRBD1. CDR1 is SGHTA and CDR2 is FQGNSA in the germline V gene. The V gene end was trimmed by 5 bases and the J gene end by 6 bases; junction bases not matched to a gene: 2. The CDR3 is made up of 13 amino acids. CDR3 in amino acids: CASSVGQGAEAFF. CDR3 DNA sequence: TGTGCCAGCAGCGTGGGACAGGGGGCTGAAGCTTTCTTT. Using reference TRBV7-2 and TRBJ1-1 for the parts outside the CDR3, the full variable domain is GAGVSQSPSNKVTEKGKDVELRCDPISGHTALYWYRQSLGQGLEFLIYFQGNSAPDKSGLPSDRFSAERTGGSVSTLTIQRTQQEDSAVYLCASSVGQGAEAFFGQGTRLTVV.

The CDR3 loop is CATVRQGTNSPLHF. The CDR3 coding sequence is TGTGCCACCGTTAGACAGGGAACAAATTCACCCCTCCACTTT. This rearrangement joins TRBV2 to TRBJ1-6; 7 bases are a match to TRBD1. Germline CDR1 reads SNHLY; CDR2 reads FYNNEI. Losses at the gene ends were 10 bases for V and 7 bases for J; bases not matched to a gene: 10. The CDR3 has 14 residues.

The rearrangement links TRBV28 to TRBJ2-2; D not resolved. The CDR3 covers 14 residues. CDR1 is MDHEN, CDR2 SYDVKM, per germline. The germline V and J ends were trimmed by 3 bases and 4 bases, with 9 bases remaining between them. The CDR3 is CASSFDLGTGELFF. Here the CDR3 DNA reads TGTGCCAGCAGTTTCGACCTAGGCACCGGGGAGCTGTTTTTT.

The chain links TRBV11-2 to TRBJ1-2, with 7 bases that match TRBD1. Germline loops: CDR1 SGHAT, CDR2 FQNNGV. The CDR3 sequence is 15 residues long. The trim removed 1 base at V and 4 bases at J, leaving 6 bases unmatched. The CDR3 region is CASSLAGQPIYGYTF. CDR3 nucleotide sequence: TGTGCCAGCAGCTTAGCGGGACAGCCCATCTATGGCTACACCTTC.

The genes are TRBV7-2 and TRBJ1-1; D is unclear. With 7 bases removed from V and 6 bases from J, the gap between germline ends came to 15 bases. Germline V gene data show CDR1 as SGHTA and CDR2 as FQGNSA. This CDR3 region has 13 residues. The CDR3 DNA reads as TGTGCCAGCACCGACATAAATCGGGCTGAAGCTTTCTTT. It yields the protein CASTDINRAEAFF. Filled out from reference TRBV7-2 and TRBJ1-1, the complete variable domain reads GAGVSQSPSNKVTEKGKDVELRCDPISGHTALYWYRQSLGQGLEFLIYFQGNSAPDKSGLPSDRFSAERTGGSVSTLTIQRTQQEDSAVYLCASTDINRAEAFFGQGTRLTVV.

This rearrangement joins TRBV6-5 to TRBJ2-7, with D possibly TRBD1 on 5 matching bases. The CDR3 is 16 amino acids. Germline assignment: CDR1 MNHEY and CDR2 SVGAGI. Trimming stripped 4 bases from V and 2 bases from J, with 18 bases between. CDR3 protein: CASSSRRGQITYEQYF. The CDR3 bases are TGTGCCAGCAGTTCCCGACGAGGACAAATTACCTACGAGCAGTACTTC.

CDR3: CASSLQFLETQYF. CDR3 sequence (DNA): TGTGCCAGCAGCTTGCAATTCTTAGAGACCCAGTACTTC. The chain couples TRBV5-5 to TRBJ2-5; D gene ambiguous. Germline V CDR1 and CDR2: SGHKS, YYEKEE (reference sequence). V was pared by 1 base and J by 4 bases, with 8 bases between. CDR3 length: 13 amino acids.

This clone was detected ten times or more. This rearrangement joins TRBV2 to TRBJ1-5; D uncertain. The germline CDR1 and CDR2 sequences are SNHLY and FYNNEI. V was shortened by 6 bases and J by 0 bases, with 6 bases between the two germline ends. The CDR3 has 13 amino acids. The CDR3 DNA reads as TGTGCCAGCAGCTCCAATAGCAATCAGCCCCAGCATTTT. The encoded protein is CASSSNSNQPQHF.